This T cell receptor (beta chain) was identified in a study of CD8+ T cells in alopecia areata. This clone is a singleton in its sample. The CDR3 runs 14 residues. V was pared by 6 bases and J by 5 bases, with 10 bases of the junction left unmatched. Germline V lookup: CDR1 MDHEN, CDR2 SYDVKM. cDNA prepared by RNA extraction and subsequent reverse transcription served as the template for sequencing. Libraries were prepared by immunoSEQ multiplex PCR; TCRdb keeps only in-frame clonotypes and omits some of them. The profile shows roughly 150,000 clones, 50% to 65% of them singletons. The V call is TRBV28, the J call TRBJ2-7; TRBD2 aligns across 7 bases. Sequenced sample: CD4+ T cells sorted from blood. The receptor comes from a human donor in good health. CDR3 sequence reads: CASSQLARLHEQYF. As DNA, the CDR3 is TGTGCCAGCAGCCAACTAGCGAGGCTCCACGAGCAGTACTTC.